These 21 T cell receptor beta chains were sequenced from one sample in a study of blood T cell repertoires in COVID-19. Sequenced by immunoSEQ multiplex PCR; TCRdb stores in-frame clones only, minus some. The top ten hold more than 1% of the sample, which has 120,000 to 150,000 clones, approximately 90% seen once. Sequencing used PBMCs or T cells enriched from blood (not recorded which). Receptors were obtained from a woman under 40 with acute COVID-19.

The gene calls are TRBV6-2 or TRBV6-3 and TRBJ2-5, with TRBD2 matching over 10 bases. Per the germline V gene, CDR1 is MNHEY and CDR2 is SVGEGT. The CDR3 runs to 17 residues. The trim removed 0 bases at V and 0 bases at J, leaving 4 bases unmatched. CDR3 in amino acids: CASSYSLAGGYQETQYF. CDR3 DNA sequence: TGTGCCAGCAGTTACTCATTAGCGGGAGGCTACCAAGAGACCCAGTACTTC.

This clone was detected only a few times. The rearrangement uses TRBV6-5 and TRBJ2-7, with TRBD1 matching over 8 bases. Looked up from germline, CDR1 is MNHEY and CDR2 is SVGAGI. The CDR3 consists of 15 residues. V lost 7 bases to trimming and J lost 7 bases; unmatched junction nucleotides: 15. The CDR3 coding sequence is TGTGCCAGCACCGAAGGTTGGACAGGGAAAAGGGAGCAGTACTTC. This sequence encodes CASTEGWTGKREQYF.

The chain joins TRBV28 to TRBJ2-1, with 8 positions matching TRBD2. V dropped 7 bases and J dropped 2; count of bases not matched to a gene: 4. The germline V gene has CDR1 MDHEN and CDR2 SYDVKM. CDR3 length: 14 residues. CDR3 residues: CASIGGLAYNEQFF. In nucleotides, the CDR3 is TGTGCCAGCATTGGGGGACTAGCCTACAATGAGCAGTTCTTC.

V is TRBV4-3 and J is TRBJ2-1; D might be TRBD2 (6 bases). Germline values: CDR1 LGHNA, CDR2 YSLEER. The V and J ends lost 4 bases and 5 bases respectively, with 12 bases between them. This CDR3 is built from 14 residues. CDR3 sequence: CASSRGLLDNEQFF. CDR3 DNA sequence: TGCGCCAGCAGCCGGGGACTTCTCGACAATGAGCAGTTCTTC.

This clone was found once. V and J are TRBV9 and TRBJ2-1; 7 positions match TRBD2. This CDR3 contains 16 residues. CDR1 is SGDLS and CDR2 is YYNGEE in the germline V gene. Germline trimming cut 4 bases from V and 8 bases from J; bases unmatched to any gene: 15. CDR3 in DNA: TGTGCCAGCAGCCTCACGGGGGGAAGGGGCCAAGATGAGCAGTTCTTC. It codes for CASSLTGGRGQDEQFF.

This clone was observed once. The V gene is TRBV5-4, the J gene TRBJ1-2; maybe TRBD1 (5 bases). The length of the CDR3 is 14 residues. V was shortened by 4 bases and J by 5 bases, with 15 bases between the two germline ends. Per the germline V gene, CDR1 is SGHNT and CDR2 is YYREEE (reference sequence). The CDR3 DNA sequence: TGTGCCAGCAGCGTCTCCCAGGGATGGTATGGCTACACCTTC. Residues: CASSVSQGWYGYTF. The variable domain in full, completed from reference TRBV5-4 and TRBJ1-2, reads ETGVTQSPTHLIKTRGQQVTLRCSSQSGHNTVSWYQQALGQGPQFIFQYYREEENGRGNFPPRFSGLQFPNYSSELNVNALELDDSALYLCASSVSQGWYGYTFGSGTRLTVV.

The CDR3 protein is CSVSGFPGQETQYF. For the CDR3, the DNA is TGCAGCGTTTCAGGGTTCCCAGGTCAGGAGACCCAGTACTTC. The chain joins TRBV29-1 to TRBJ2-5, with D perhaps matching TRBD1 (5 bases). Trimming cost V 5 bases and J 5 bases, with 18 bases left between them. This CDR3 spans 14 amino acids. The V gene's germline CDR1 is SQVTM and CDR2 ANQGSEA. The entire variable domain, with the rest obtained from reference TRBV29-1 and TRBJ2-5, is as follows: SAVISQKPSRDICQRGTSLTIQCQVDSQVTMMFWYRQQPGQSLTLIATANQGSEATYESGFVIDKFPISRPNLTFSTLTVSNMSPEDSSIYLCSVSGFPGQETQYFGPGTRLLVL.

This chain connects TRBV7-2 to TRBJ1-5; D is unresolved. This CDR3 spans 14 amino acids. The V end was cut by 4 bases, the J end by 7 bases, with 14 bases between. In germline, CDR1 is SGHTA, CDR2 FQGNSA. For the CDR3, the DNA is TGTGCCAGCAGCTCCACCGGGGTAGGACAGCCCCAGCATTTT. Amino acid sequence: CASSSTGVGQPQHF.

V gene TRBV14 combines with J gene TRBJ2-7; perhaps TRBD1 as D (5 bases). The CDR3 totals 14 residues. Deletions cut 7 bases from V and 2 bases from J, with 15 bases between. Germline CDR1 reads SGHDN; CDR2 reads FVKESK. CDR3 bases: TGTGCCAGCACCGTCTGGGGCAGTACCTACGAGCAGTACTTC. As protein: CASTVWGSTYEQYF.

This clone was found a few times. The rearrangement joins TRBV25-1 to TRBJ2-7, with D perhaps TRBD2 (6 bases). The V gene's germline CDR1 is MGHDK and CDR2 SYGVNS. The CDR3 loop spans 16 amino acids. V dropped 5 bases and J dropped 0 bases, with 17 bases sitting between them. The CDR3 loop is CASSTHSGNSSYEQYF. As DNA, the CDR3 is TGTGCCAGCAGTACCCATAGCGGAAACAGCTCCTACGAGCAGTACTTC.

The rearrangement uses TRBV7-3 and TRBJ2-7, with a weak D call TRBD2 (6 bases). CDR1 is SGHTA, CDR2 FQGTGA, per germline. Trimming stripped 0 bases from V and 3 bases from J, with 9 bases between. The CDR3 is 14 amino acids. Here the CDR3 DNA reads TGTGCCAGCAGCTTAACGCCGGGAGACTACGAGCAGTACTTC. Translated: CASSLTPGDYEQYF.

This chain uses TRBV28 with TRBJ1-1; D gene unclear. The CDR3 has 14 amino acids. Germline V gene lookup returns CDR1 MDHEN and CDR2 SYDVKM. The germline V and J ends were trimmed by 2 bases and 4 bases, with 11 bases remaining between them. As DNA, the CDR3 is TGTGCCAGCAGTTTAGGAGTAGTAGGCACTGAAGCTTTCTTT. Its translation: CASSLGVVGTEAFF. Variable domain in full (rest from reference TRBV28 and TRBJ1-1): DVKVTQSSRYLVKRTGEKVFLECVQDMDHENMFWYRQDPGLGLRLIYFSYDVKMKEKGDIPEGYSVSREKKERFSLILESASTNQTSMYLCASSLGVVGTEAFFGQGTRLTVV.

Of note for this clone: The germline gene is not matched at one end of the junction; a read error may be the cause. The CDR3 is CASREDRLLAKNIQYF. CDR3 sequence (DNA): TGTGCCAGCAGGGAAGACAGGCTTCTAGCCAAAAACATTCAGTACTTC. V and J are TRBV2 and TRBJ2-4; perhaps TRBD1 as D (6 bases). Germline CDR1 and CDR2: SNHLY and FYNNEI. This CDR3 has 16 residues.

The chain employs TRBV6-5 and TRBJ2-5; perhaps TRBD1 as D (5 bases). Trimming took 7 bases from V and 4 from J, leaving 7 bases between them. This CDR3 contains 11 residues. CDR1 is MNHEY, CDR2 SVGAGI, per germline. CDR3 DNA: TGTGCCAGCACTCAGGGAGAGACCCAGTACTTC. Its protein is CASTQGETQYF.

This rearrangement joins TRBV9 to TRBJ2-1; 11 bases are shared with TRBD2. J lost 1 base, V lost 4 bases, and 10 bases had no gene match. CDR1 and CDR2 (germline): SGDLS, YYNGEE. The CDR3 is 18 residues long. The CDR3 region has the DNA TGTGCCAGCAGCTCACCATCCGGGACTAGCGGATCCTACAATGAGCAGTTCTTC. It yields the protein CASSSPSGTSGSYNEQFF.

V is TRBV19 and J is TRBJ1-1; D perhaps matches TRBD1 (6 bases). In germline, CDR1 is LNHDA, CDR2 SQIVND (reference sequence). The CDR3 is 13 residues long. V lost 6 bases and J lost 11, with 19 bases in between. The CDR3 spells CASSAGEVALAFF. As DNA, the CDR3 is TGTGCCAGTAGCGCAGGGGAAGTGGCTTTGGCTTTCTTT. Looking up the rest from reference TRBV19 and TRBJ1-1 gives the full variable domain: DGGITQSPKYLFRKEGQNVTLSCEQNLNHDAMYWYRQDPGQGLRLIYYSQIVNDFQKGDIAEGYSVSREKKESFPLTVTSAQKNPTAFYLCASSAGEVALAFFGQGTRLTVV.

Worth noting for this clone: One end of the junction fails to match germline, which may point to a read error. This chain's CDR3 is CASSLTGIGQSSF. The DNA of the CDR3 is TGTGCCAGCAGCTTAACGGGCATTGGGCAGAGTTCCTTC. This sequence joins TRBV7-3 and TRBJ2-7, with no clear D. CDR1 and CDR2 (germline): SGHTA, FQGTGA. The CDR3 consists of 13 residues.

The chain uses TRBV2 and TRBJ1-1; TRBD1 is a possible D gene (5 bases). The germline gives CDR1 SNHLY, CDR2 FYNNEI. The CDR3 is 14 residues long. Trimming left V 1 base short and J 6 bases short, with 12 bases between. The CDR3 DNA reads as TGTGCCAGCAGTGAAGGGGAAGGGGTGGCTGAAGCTTTCTTT. This encodes CASSEGEGVAEAFF.

This clone was picked up a small number of times. The chain links TRBV6-6 to TRBJ2-2; 11 bases fit TRBD2. The ends lost 5 bases at V and 2 bases at J; junction bases unmatched: 7. Germline values: CDR1 MNHNY, CDR2 SVGAGI (reference sequence). The length of the CDR3 is 17 residues. As DNA, the CDR3 is TGTGCCAGCAGTCACCCTGGGACTAGCGGCAACACCGGGGAGCTGTTTTTT. It specifies CASSHPGTSGNTGELFF.

V and J are TRBV27 and TRBJ2-1; D may be TRBD1 (6 bases). CDR1 and CDR2 from the germline V gene are MNHEY and SMNVEV (reference sequence). V gave up 3 bases and J gave up 7 bases, with 16 bases separating them. CDR3 length: 15 residues. Here the CDR3 reads CASSLIRDRQNEQFF. The CDR3 nucleotides read TGTGCCAGCAGTTTGATTCGAGACAGGCAGAATGAGCAGTTCTTC.

A remark on this clone: One junction end does not reproduce the germline sequence, and a read error may be involved. This chain links TRBV12-3 or TRBV12-4 with TRBJ2-7; weak D call: TRBD2 (6 bases). This CDR3 comprises 13 residues. Here the CDR3 DNA reads TGTGCCAGCAGCCGGACCGGGACGGGGTCGGGAGACTTC. Protein product: CASSRTGTGSGDF.